This is a list of T cell receptor beta chains from one sample in a study of breast tumors, draining lymph nodes, adjacent tissues. TCRdb re-analysed the multiplex PCR reads in MiXCR, keeping a single row per CDR3 protein. Found here are nearly 200,000 distinct CDR3 sequences, roughly 31% of them singletons; the top ten hold about 4.3%. The sample consisted of axillary lymph node tissue. All receptors derive from a female donor with breast cancer. Some clones in this sample may be carry-over from other donors' samples. Each CDR3 is given with its conserved first and last residue.

J,V,CDR3
TRBJ1-5,TRBV4-1,CASSQTPTGHNQPQHF
TRBJ2-1,TRBV5-1,CASSTDGTPGEQFF
TRBJ2-5,TRBV2,CASSEEEGTGGYF
TRBJ1-5,TRBV20-1,CSAPGTTDNAPQHF
TRBJ2-1,TRBV2,CASSADREGDEQFF
TRBJ2-5,TRBV2,CASRGTGWSETQYF
TRBJ2-7,TRBV7-9,CASRGQNEQYF
TRBJ2-7,TRBV30,CAWTLAAVSDEQYF
TRBJ1-6,TRBV7-9,CASSPGTGSAPLHF
TRBJ2-3,TRBV20-1,CSAQSGVAGGDTQYF
TRBJ1-2,TRBV6-6,CASSHGQDPYGYTF
TRBJ1-2,TRBV3-2,CASSQYRGNYGYTF
TRBJ2-1,TRBV27,CASSLRDFNEQLF
TRBJ1-2,TRBV7-9,CASRTDREGYTF